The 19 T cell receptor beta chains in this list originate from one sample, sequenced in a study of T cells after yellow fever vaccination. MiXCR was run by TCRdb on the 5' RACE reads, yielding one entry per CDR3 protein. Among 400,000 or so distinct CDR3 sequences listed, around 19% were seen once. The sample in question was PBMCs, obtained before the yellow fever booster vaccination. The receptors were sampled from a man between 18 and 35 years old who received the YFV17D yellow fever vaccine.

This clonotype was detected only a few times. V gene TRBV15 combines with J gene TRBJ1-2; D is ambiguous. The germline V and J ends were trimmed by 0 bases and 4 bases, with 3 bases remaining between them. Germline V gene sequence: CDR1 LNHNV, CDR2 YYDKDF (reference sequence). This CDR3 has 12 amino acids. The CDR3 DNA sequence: TGTGCCACCAGCAGAGATCGCTATGGCTACACCTTC. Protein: CATSRDRYGYTF.

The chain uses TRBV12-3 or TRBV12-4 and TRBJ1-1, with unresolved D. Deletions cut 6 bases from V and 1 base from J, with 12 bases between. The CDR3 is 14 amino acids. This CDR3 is CASSLSSGNTEAFF. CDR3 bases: TGTGCCAGCAGCCTCTCCTCAGGGAACACTGAAGCTTTCTTT.

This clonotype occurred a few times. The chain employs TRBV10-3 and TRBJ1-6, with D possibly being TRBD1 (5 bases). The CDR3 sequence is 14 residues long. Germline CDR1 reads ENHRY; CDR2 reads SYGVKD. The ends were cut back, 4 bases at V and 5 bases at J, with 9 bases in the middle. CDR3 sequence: CAISVTENNSPLHF. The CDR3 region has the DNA TGTGCCATCAGTGTGACAGAGAATAATTCACCCCTCCACTTT.

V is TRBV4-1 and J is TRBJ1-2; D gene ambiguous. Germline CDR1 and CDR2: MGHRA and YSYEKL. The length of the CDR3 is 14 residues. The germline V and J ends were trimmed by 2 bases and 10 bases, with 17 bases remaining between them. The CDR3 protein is CASSQPTVGPAYTF. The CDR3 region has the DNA TGCGCCAGCAGCCAACCAACAGTCGGCCCTGCCTACACCTTC.

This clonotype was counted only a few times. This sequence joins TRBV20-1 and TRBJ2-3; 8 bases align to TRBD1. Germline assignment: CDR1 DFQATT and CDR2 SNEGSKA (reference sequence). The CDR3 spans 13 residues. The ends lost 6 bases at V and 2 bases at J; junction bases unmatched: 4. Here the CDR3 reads CSAGQASTDTQYF. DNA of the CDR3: TGCAGTGCGGGACAGGCGTCCACAGATACGCAGTATTTT.

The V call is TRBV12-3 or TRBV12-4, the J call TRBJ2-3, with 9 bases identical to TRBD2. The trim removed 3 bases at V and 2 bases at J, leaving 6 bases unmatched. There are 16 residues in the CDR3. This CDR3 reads CASSLASGAPTDTQYF. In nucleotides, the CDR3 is TGTGCCAGCAGTTTGGCTAGCGGGGCCCCCACAGATACGCAGTATTTT.

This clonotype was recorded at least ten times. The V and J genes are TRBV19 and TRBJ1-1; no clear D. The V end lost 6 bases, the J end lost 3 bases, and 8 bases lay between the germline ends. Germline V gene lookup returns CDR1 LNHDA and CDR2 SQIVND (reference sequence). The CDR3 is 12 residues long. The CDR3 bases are TGTGCCAGTAGCGAGGCACACACTGAAGCTTTCTTT. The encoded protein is CASSEAHTEAFF.

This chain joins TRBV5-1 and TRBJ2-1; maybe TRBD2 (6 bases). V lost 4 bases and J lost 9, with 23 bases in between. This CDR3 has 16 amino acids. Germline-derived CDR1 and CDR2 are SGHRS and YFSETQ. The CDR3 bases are TGCGCCAGCAGCCTCGCGTCGGGACTGACTACACGTGAGCAGTTCTTC. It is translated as CASSLASGLTTREQFF.

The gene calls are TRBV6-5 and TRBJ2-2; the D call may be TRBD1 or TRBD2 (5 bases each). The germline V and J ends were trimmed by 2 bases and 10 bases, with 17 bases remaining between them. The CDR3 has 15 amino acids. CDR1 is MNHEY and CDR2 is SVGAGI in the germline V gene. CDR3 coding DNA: TGTGCCAGCAGTTACCCCCGCACATGGGGGACGGAGCTGTTTTTT. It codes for CASSYPRTWGTELFF.

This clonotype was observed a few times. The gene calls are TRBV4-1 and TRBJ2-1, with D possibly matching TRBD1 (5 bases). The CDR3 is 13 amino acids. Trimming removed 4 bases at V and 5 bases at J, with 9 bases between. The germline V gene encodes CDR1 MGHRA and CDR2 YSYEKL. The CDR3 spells CASSPQGHNEQFF. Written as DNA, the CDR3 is TGCGCCAGCAGCCCGCAGGGCCACAATGAGCAGTTCTTC.

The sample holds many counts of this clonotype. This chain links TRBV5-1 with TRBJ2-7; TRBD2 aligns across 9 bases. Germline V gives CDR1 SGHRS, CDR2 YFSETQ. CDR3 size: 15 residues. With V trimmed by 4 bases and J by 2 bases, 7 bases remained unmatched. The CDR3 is CASSGGLAGPYEQYF. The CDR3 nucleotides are TGCGCCAGCAGCGGGGGACTAGCAGGACCCTACGAGCAGTACTTC.

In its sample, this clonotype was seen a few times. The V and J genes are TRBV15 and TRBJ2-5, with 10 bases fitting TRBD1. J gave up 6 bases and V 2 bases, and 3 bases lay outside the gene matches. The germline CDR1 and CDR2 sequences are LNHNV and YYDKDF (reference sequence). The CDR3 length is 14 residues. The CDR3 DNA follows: TGTGCCACCAGCAGATGGACAGGGGGACAGACCCAGTACTTC. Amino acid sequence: CATSRWTGGQTQYF. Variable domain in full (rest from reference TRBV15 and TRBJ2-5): DAMVIQNPRYQVTQFGKPVTLSCSQTLNHNVMYWYQQKSSQAPKLLFHYYDKDFNNEADTPDNFQSRRPNTSFCFLDIRSPGLGDTAMYLCATSRWTGGQTQYFGPGTRLLVL.

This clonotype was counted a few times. CDR3 bases: TGCACCTCCTCCCCGGCGGACACGACTGAAGCTTTCTTT. This codes for CTSSPADTTEAFF. V usage is TRBV20-1 and J usage is TRBJ1-1, with D perhaps matching TRBD1 (5 bases). The CDR3 runs to 13 residues. Per the germline V gene, CDR1 is DFQATT and CDR2 is SNEGSKA (reference sequence).

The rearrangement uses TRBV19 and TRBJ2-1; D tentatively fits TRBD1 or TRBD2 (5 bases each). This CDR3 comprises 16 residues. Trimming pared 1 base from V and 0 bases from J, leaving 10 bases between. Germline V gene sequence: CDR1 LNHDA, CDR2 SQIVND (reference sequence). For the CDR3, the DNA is TGTGCCAGTAGTATAGCGAGGGGTTTCTCCTACAATGAGCAGTTCTTC. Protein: CASSIARGFSYNEQFF. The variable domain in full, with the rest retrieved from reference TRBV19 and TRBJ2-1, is DGGITQSPKYLFRKEGQNVTLSCEQNLNHDAMYWYRQDPGQGLRLIYYSQIVNDFQKGDIAEGYSVSREKKESFPLTVTSAQKNPTAFYLCASSIARGFSYNEQFFGPGTRLTVL.

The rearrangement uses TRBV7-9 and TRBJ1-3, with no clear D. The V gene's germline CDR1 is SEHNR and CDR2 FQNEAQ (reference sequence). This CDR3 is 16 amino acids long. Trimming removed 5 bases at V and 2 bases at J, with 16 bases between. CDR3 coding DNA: TGTGCCAGCAGCCCTGGAGGGTCGGGAGCTGGAAACACCATATATTTT. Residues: CASSPGGSGAGNTIYF.

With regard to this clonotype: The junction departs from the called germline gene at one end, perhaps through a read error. CDR3 in DNA: TGTGCCATCAGGATGACAGGGGAAGAGACCCAGCACTTC. It codes for CAIRMTGEETQHF. This sequence joins TRBV10-3 and TRBJ2-5; 8 positions match TRBD1. Germline V CDR1 and CDR2: ENHRY, SYGVKD. The CDR3 consists of 13 residues.

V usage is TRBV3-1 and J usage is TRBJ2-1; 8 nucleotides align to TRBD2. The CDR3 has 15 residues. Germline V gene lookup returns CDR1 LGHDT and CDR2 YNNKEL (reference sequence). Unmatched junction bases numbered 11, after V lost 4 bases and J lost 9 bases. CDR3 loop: CASSRGFGGGIEQFF. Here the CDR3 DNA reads TGTGCCAGCAGCCGGGGTTTTGGCGGGGGGATTGAGCAGTTCTTC.

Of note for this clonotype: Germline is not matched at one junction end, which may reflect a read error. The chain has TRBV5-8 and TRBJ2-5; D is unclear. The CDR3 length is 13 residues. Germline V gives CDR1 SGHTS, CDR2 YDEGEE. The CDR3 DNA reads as TGTGCCAGCATCTTGGTGGGGCAAGAGACCCAGTACTTC. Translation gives CASILVGQETQYF.

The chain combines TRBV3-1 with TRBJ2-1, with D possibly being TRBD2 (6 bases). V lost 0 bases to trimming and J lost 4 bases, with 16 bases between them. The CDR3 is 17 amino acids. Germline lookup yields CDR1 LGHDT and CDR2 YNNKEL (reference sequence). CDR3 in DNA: TGTGCCAGCAGCCAAGACCTTAGCGGAGGAATTTACAATGAGCAGTTCTTC. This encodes CASSQDLSGGIYNEQFF.